This T cell receptor beta chain was found in a study of shared clonotypes between healthy human individuals. To note about this clone: Its antigen is as yet unknown.

Deep was the level at which the assay was run. The unsorted PBMC replicate PCRs were performed with about 280 ng DNA, around 32,000 T cell genomes. Repertoires were generated with immunoSEQ multiplex PCR, while TCRdb's copy carries only in-frame clones and drops some. The sample has roughly 500,000 clones; about 76% are singletons. Donors included only healthy HIV-negative adults lacking recent acute infections or vaccinations. Study findings and constraints: Genetic and exposure-history diversity was limited by the small donor number.

Specimen: PBMCs. The source is a woman between 35 and 50 years old in good health. Some clones in this sample may be carry-over from other donors' samples.

The DNA for the CDR3 is TGTGCCAGCAGCCGCAGGGACTTGACAGATACGCAGTATTTT. Its protein product is CASSRRDLTDTQYF. The chain couples TRBV6-1 to TRBJ2-3, with a weak D call TRBD2 (6 bases). V lost 6 bases to trimming and J lost 3 bases, with 13 bases between them. Germline values: CDR1 MNHNS, CDR2 SASEGT. The CDR3 runs 14 residues.